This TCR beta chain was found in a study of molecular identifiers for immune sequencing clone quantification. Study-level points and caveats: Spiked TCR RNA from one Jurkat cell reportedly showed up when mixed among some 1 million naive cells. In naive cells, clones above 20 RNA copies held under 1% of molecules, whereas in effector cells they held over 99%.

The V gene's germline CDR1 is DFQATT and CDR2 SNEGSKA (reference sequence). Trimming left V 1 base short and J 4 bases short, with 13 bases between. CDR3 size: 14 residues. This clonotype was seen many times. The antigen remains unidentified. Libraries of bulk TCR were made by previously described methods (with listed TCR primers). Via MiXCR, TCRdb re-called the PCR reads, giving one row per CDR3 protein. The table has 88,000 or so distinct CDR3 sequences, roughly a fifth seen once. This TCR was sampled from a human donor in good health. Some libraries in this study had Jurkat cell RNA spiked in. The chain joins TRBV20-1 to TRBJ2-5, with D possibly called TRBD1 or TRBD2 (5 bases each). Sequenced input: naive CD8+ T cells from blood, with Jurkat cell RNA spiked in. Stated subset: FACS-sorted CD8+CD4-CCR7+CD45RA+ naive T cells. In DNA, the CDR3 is TGCAGTGCTAGAGCGGTAGGGGAGAGAGAGACCCAGTACTTC. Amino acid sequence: CSARAVGERETQYF.